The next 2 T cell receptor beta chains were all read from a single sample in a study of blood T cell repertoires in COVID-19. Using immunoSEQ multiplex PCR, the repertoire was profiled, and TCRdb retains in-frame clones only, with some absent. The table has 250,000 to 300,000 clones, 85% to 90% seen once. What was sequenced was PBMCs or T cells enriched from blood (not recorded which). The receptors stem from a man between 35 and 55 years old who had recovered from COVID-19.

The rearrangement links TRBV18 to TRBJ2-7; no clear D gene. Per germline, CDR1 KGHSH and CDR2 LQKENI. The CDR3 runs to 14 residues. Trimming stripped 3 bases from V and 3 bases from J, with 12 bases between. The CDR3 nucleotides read TGTGCCAGCTCACCGACTGTAACTAACTACGAGCAGTACTTC. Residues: CASSPTVTNYEQYF.

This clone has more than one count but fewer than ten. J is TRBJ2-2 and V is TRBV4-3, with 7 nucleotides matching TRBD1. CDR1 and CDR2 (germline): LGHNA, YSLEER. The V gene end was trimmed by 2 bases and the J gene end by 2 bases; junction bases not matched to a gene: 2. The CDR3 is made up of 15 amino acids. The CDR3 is CASSQRDRNTGELFF. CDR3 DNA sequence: TGCGCCAGCAGCCAACGGGACAGAAACACCGGGGAGCTGTTTTTT.